One TCR beta chain is described in this entry. Clinical histories supplied by participants themselves formed the basis of cohort assignment. CDR1 and CDR2 from the germline V gene are SGHTA and FQGNSA. The ends were cut back, 0 bases at V and 1 base at J, with 9 bases in the middle. This CDR3 is 15 amino acids long. The method was immunoSEQ multiplex PCR; TCRdb's version includes in-frame clones alone and lacks a portion of them. The sample records about 430,000 clones, approximately 90% being singletons. The record originates from a study of blood T cell repertoires in COVID-19. The gene calls are TRBV7-2 and TRBJ1-1, with a weak D call TRBD1 (5 bases). The sequenced sample was PBMCs or T cells enriched from blood (not recorded which). The receptor was isolated from a woman in her late teens or twenties who had been exposed to COVID-19. In nucleotides, the CDR3 is TGTGCCAGCAGCTTAGCGCCCAGGGCGAACACTGAAGCTTTCTTT. This translates into CASSLAPRANTEAFF.